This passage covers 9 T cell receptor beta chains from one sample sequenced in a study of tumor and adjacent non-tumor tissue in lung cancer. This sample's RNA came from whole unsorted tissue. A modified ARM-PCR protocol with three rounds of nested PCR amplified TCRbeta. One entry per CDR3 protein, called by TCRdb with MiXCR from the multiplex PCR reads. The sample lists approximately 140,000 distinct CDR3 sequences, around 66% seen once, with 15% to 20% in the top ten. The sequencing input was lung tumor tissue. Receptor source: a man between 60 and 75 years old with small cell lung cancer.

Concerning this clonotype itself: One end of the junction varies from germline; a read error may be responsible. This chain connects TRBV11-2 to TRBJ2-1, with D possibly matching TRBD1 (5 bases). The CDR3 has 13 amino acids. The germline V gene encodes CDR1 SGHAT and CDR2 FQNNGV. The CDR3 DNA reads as TGTGCCAGCAGCCCTAGACAGTACAATAAGCAGTTCTTC. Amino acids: CASSPRQYNKQFF.

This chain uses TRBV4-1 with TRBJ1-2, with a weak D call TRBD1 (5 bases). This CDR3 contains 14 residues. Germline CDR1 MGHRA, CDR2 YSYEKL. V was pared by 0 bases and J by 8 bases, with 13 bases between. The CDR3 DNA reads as TGCGCCAGCAGCCAAGAGACCAGGGAAGGGGGCTACACCTTC. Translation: CASSQETREGGYTF.

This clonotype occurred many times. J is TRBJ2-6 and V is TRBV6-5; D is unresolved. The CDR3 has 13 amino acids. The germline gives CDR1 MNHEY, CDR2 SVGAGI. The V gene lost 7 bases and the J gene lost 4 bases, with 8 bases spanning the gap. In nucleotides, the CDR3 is TGTGCCAGCAACGTGACAGGGGCCAACGTCCTGACTTTC. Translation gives CASNVTGANVLTF.

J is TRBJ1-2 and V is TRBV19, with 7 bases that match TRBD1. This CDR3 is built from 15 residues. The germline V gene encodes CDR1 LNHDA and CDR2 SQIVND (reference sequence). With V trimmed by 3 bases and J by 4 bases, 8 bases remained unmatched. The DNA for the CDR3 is TGTGCCAGTAGTATTGATTCCGGGACAGTCTATGGCTACACCTTC. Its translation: CASSIDSGTVYGYTF.

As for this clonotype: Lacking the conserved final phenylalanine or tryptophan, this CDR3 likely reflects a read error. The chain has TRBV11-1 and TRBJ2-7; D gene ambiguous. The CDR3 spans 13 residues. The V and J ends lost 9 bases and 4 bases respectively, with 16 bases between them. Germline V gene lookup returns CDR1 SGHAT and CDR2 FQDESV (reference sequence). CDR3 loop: CASSLNLGYEQYI. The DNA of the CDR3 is TGTGCCAGTAGCCTAAACTTGGGGTACGAGCAGTACATC.

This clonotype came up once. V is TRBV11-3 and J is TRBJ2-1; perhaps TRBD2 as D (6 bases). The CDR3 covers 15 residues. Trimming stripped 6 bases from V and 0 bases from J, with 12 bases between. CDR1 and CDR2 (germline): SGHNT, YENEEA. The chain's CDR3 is CASSLMEGSYNEQFF. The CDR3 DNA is TGTGCCAGCAGTTTAATGGAGGGCTCCTACAATGAGCAGTTCTTC.

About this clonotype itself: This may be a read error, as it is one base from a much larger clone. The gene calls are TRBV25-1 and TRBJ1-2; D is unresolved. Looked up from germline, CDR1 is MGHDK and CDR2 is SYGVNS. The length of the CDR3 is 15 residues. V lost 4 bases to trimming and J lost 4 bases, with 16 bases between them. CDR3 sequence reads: CASSGLGVRGYGYTF. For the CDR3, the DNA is TGTGCCAGCAGTGGACTCGGGGTCCGCGGCTATGGCTACACCTTC.

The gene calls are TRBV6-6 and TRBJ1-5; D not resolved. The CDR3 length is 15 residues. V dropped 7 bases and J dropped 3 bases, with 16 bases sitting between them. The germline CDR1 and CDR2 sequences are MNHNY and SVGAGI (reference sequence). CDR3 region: CASNLPPGDNQPQHF. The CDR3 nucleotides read TGTGCCAGCAACCTACCTCCCGGGGACAATCAGCCCCAGCATTTT.

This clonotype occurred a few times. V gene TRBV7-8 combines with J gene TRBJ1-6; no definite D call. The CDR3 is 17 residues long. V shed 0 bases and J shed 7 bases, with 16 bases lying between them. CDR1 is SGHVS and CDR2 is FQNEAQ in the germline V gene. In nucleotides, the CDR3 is TGTGCCAGCAGCTTAGCTGTCAGGAAAATTAGAAATTCACCCCTCCACTTT. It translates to CASSLAVRKIRNSPLHF.